This T cell receptor beta chain was identified in a study of blood T cell repertoires in COVID-19. Study-wide background: Donors in the United States, Italy and Spain gave samples during acute or convalescent COVID-19. T cells, B-cell-depleted T cells, or PBMCs provided the cDNA or gDNA that served as material.

The CDR3 has 15 amino acids. Trimming cost V 1 base and J 3 bases, with 12 bases left between them. Germline lookup yields CDR1 LGHNA and CDR2 YNFKEQ. Authors' analysis steps: Reference gene primer amplification yielded estimated nucleated cell counts. Sequenced by immunoSEQ multiplex PCR; TCRdb stores in-frame clones only, minus some. The DNA was the basis for D and trimming; V, J and clone size are from that table. In the table there are some 78,000 clones, over 80% of which are singletons. Sequenced input: peripheral blood. The receptor was isolated from a man aged 60 to 69 with active or convalescent COVID-19. The chain couples TRBV4-2 to TRBJ2-5; a possible D gene is TRBD2 (6 bases). The CDR3 is CASSQVTGTEETQYF. Written as DNA, the CDR3 is TGTGCCAGCAGCCAAGTAACCGGGACTGAAGAGACCCAGTACTTC.